The TCR beta chain under discussion was sequenced for a study of T-cell reconstitution after alpha-beta-depleted transplantation in children. Study-wide results and caveats: T-cell numbers and diversity, one year after transplant, stemmed largely from T cells that were newly produced.

A word on this clonotype: Its specificity is unknown.

A library of TCRbeta sequences, prepared with unique molecular identifiers, was generated. TCRdb re-called the PCR reads through MiXCR, storing one row per CDR3 protein. The table has about 290,000 distinct CDR3 sequences, nearly 8% seen once; the top ten hold approximately 9.6%. Germline CDR1 reads MGHRA; CDR2 reads YSYEKL. The CDR3 runs 17 residues. The ends lost 4 bases at V and 4 bases at J; junction bases unmatched: 8. This specimen was peripheral blood, taken 360 days after TCRalphabeta/CD19-depleted stem cell transplant. This clonotype was sampled from a female patient aged 2-10 years who had a stem cell transplant for Fanconi anemia, so the T cells may come from the graft donor. The chain combines TRBV4-1 with TRBJ2-3, with 13 bases aligning to TRBD2. The CDR3, as DNA: TGCGCCAGCAGCCTAAGCTCGGGACTAGCGGGACCAGATACGCAGTATTTT. This gives the protein CASSLSSGLAGPDTQYF.